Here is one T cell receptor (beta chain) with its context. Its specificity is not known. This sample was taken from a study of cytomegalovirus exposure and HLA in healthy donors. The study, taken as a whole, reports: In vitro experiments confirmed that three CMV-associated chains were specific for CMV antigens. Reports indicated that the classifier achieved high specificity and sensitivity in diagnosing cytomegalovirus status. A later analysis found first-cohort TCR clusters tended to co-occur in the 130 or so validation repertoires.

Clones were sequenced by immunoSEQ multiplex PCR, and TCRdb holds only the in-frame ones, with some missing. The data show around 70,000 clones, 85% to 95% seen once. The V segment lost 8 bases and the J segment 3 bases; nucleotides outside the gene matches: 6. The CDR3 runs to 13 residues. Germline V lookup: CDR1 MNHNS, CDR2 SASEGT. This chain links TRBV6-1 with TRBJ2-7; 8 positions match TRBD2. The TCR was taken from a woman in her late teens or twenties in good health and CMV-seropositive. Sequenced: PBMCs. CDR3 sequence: CASGSGGVYEQYF. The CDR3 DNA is TGTGCCAGCGGGTCCGGGGGGGTCTACGAGCAGTACTTC.